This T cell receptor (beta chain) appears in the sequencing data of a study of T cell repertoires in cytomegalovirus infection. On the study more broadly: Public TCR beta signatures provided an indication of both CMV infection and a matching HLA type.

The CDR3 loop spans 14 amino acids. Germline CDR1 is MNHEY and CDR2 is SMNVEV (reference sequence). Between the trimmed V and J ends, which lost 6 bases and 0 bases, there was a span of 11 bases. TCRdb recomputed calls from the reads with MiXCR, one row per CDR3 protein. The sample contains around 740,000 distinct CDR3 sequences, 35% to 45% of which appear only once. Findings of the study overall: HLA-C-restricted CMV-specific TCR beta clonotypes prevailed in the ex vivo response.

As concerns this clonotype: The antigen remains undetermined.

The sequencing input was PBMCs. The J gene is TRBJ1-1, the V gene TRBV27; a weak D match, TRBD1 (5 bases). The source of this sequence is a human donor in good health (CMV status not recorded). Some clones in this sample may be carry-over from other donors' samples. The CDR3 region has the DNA TGTGCCAGCAGGCCACAGGCTATGAACACTGAAGCTTTCTTT. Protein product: CASRPQAMNTEAFF.